The entry below gives a single TCR beta chain sequence along with its context. There is no known antigen for this receptor. One base away there is no much larger clone; base qualities are not given. Participants in the prospective study were aged 18 to 89 years, lived in 20 to 25 United States geographic areas, and enrolled through a virtual design. In the prospective study, cohorts were assigned on the basis of participant-reported clinical history obtained from a screening survey and a study questionnaire. Recovered participants in ImmuneRACE Cohort 3 were defined as having two consecutive negative NP/OP PCR tests, clearance from a healthcare professional, or resolution of symptoms. Mobile phlebotomists in the prospective study collected whole blood, serum and a nasopharyngeal or oropharyngeal swab from every participant. Over a roughly two-month period, participants in the prospective study had the option of providing additional blood draws and questionnaires. Before DNA extraction, blood samples from the prospective study were shipped at room temperature or frozen.

The immunoSEQ Assay, a bias-controlled multiplex PCR, was used to amplify TCRbeta CDR3 regions from genomic DNA. The original methods were these. The number of nucleated cells in each sample was estimated by amplification of reference gene primers within the assay. Sequence reads were collapsed and filtered to measure the absolute abundance of every unique TCRbeta CDR3 rearrangement. For each sample, productive Simpson clonality was calculated as the square root of Simpson's diversity index across productive rearrangements. Drawn from immuneACCESS, this table holds only the in-frame rearrangements with V and J called that TCRdb kept. Clones are partly lost; checked studies trace under half to an unresolved V gene and leave the rest unexplained. The D gene and trimming were derived from the DNA, and the V and J assignments and clone size from that table. This sample is represented by a few hundred thousand clones; 88% of them were singletons. Clones ranked in the top ten supply about 4.7% of the sample.

The record originates from a study of blood T cell repertoires in COVID-19 (dated by TCRdb to between 2020 and 2021). Background for the entire study: Collaborator samples came from the United States, Italy and Spain and covered acute and convalescent phases of COVID-19. The material from the prospective study consisted of cDNA or gDNA derived from T cells, B-cell-depleted T cells, or PBMCs. Subjects who had been exposed to COVID-19, were actively infected with it, or had recovered from it provided the deeply sampled blood TCRbeta repertoires that made up the dataset. The repertoires were made available in a free public database intended to serve as a resource for research on the immune response to SARS-CoV-2. Samples came from the ongoing ImmuneRACE study (first 160 participants) plus 1,254 subjects from 6 global collaborators. Nearly every sample came with metadata listing a de-identified subject ID, COVID-19 status, age in years and sex. Where HLA class I and class II types were available, the types were taken from metadata supplied by the sample provider, not from assay-based typing. Broader findings and caveats from the paper: Clinical and demographic metadata were provided uncurated, with the amount varying by source and participant.

For CDR1 and CDR2, the germline V gene (reference sequence) lists MNHEY and SMNVEV. V trim: 4 bases; J trim: 6 bases; unmatched bases: 7. CDR3 length: 14 amino acids, cysteine to phenylalanine. Only CDR3 DNA is held: 42 bases, read in frame from base 1. The sample taken for sequencing was PBMCs or T cells enriched from blood (not recorded which). This chain is built from TRBV27 and TRBJ2-7, and TRBD1 matches 9 of the central bases. The sequence was collected from a man aged 25 to 45 who had recovered from COVID-19. The base sequence is TGTGCCAGCAGTTCTTGGGACAGGGAGTTCGAGCAGTACTTC. Its protein product is CASSSWDREFEQYF.